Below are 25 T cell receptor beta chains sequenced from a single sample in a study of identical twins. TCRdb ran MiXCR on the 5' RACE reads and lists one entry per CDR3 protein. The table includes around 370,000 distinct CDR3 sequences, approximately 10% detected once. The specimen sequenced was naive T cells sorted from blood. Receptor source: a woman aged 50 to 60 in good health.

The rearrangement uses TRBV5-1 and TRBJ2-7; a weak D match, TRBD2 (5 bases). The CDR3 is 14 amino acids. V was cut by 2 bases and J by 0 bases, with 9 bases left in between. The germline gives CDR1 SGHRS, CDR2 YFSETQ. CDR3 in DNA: TGCGCCAGCAGCTTTGGCGGGCACTCCTACGAGCAGTACTTC. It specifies CASSFGGHSYEQYF. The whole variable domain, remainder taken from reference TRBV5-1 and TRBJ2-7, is KAGVTQTPRYLIKTRGQQVTLSCSPISGHRSVSWYQQTPGQGLQFLFEYFSETQRNKGNFPGRFSGRQFSNSRSEMNVSTLELGDSALYLCASSFGGHSYEQYFGPGTRLTVT.

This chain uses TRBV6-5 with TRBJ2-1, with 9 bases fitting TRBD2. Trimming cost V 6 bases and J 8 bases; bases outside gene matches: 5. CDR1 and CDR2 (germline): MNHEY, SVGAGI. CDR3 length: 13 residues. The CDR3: CASRRTSADEQFF. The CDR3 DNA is TGTGCCAGCAGACGGACTAGCGCGGATGAGCAGTTCTTC.

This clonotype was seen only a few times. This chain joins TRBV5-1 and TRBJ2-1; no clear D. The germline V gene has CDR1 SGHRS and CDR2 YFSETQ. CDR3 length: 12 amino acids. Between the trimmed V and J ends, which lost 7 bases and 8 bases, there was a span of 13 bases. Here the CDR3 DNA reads TGCGCCAGCGGGGTCGGTTGGGATGAGCAGTTCTTC. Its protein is CASGVGWDEQFF.

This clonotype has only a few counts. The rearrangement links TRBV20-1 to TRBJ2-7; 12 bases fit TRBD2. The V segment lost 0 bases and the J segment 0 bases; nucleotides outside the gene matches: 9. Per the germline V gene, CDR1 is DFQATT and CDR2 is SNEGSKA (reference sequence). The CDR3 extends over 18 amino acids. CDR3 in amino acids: CSARDVASGRASSYEQYV. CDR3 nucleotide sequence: TGCAGTGCTAGAGATGTTGCTAGCGGGAGGGCCAGCTCCTACGAGCAGTACGTC.

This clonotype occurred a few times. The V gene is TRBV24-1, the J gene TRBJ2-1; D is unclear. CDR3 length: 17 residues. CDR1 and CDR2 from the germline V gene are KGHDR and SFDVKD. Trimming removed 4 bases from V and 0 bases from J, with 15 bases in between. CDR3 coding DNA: TGTGCCACCAGTGACCCCAGGACGGGTCGCTCCTACAATGAGCAGTTCTTC. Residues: CATSDPRTGRSYNEQFF.

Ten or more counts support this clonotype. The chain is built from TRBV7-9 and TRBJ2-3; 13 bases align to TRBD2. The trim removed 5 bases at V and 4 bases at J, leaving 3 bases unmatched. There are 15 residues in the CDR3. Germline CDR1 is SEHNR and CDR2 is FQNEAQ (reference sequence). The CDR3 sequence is CASSPGLAGADTQYF. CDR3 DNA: TGTGCCAGCAGCCCAGGACTAGCGGGAGCAGATACGCAGTATTTT.

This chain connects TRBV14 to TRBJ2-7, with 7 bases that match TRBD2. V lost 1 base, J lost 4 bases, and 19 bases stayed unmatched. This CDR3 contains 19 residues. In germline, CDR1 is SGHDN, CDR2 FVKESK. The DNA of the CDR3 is TGTGCCAGCAGCCAAGTAATCGGGACTACCTCTCTCCCGAATTACGAGCAGTACTTC. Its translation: CASSQVIGTTSLPNYEQYF.

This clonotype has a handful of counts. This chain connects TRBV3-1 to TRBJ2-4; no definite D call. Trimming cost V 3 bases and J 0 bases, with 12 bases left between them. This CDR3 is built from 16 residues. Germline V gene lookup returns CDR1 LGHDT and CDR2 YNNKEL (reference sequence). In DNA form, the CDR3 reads TGTGCCAGCAGCCATCGGCACGGGCTAGCCAAAAACATTCAGTACTTC. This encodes CASSHRHGLAKNIQYF.

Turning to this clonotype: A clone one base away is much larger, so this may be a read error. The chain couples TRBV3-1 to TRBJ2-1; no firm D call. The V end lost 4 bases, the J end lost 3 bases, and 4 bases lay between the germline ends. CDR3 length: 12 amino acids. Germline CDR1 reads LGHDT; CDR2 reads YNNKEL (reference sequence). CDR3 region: CASSRNYNEQFF. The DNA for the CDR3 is TGTGCCAGCAGCCGAAACTACAATGAGCAGTTCTTC.

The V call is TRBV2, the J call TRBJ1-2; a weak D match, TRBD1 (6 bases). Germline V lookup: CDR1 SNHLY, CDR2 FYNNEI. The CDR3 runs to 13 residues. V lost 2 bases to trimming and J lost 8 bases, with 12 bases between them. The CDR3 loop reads CASSESTGRGYTF. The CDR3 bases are TGTGCCAGCAGTGAATCGACAGGTCGCGGCTACACCTTC.

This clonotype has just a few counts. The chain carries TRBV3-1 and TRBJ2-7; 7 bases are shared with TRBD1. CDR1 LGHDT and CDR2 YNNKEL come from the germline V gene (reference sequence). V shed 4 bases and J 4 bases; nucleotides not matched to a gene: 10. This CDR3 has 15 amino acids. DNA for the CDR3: TGTGCCAGCAGCCTGGACCTGACAGGGCCATACGAGCAGTACTTC. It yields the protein CASSLDLTGPYEQYF.

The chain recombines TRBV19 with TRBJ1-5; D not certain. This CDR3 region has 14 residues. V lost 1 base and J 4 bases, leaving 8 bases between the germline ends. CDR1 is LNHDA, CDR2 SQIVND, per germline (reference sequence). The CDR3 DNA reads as TGTGCCAGTAGTATAGTTTGGGAAAATCAGCCCCAGCATTTT. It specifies CASSIVWENQPQHF.

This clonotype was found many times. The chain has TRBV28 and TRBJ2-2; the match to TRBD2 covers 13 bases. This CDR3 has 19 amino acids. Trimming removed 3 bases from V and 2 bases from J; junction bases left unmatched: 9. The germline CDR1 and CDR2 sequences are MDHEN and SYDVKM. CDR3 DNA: TGTGCCAGCAGTTTCCCGCTAGGGACTAGCGGGGCCAACACCGGGGAGCTGTTTTTT. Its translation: CASSFPLGTSGANTGELFF.

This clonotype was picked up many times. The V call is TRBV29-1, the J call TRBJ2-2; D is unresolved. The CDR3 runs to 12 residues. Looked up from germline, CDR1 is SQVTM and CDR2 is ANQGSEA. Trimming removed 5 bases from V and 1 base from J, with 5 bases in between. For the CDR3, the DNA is TGCAGCGTTAACGAGAACACCGGGGAGCTGTTTTTT. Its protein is CSVNENTGELFF.

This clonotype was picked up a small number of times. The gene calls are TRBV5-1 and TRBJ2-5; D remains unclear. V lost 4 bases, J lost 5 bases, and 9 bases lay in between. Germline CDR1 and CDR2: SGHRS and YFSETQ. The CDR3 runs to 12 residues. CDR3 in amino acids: CASSDLSETQYF. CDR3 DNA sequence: TGCGCCAGCAGCGACCTCTCTGAGACCCAGTACTTC.

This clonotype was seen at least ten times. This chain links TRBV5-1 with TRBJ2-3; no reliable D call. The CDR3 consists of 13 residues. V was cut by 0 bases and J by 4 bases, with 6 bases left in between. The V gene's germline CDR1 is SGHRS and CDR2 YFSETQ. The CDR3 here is CASSLGVADTQYF. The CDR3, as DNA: TGCGCCAGCAGCTTGGGGGTGGCAGATACGCAGTATTTT.

The CDR3 is CASSLRTDNEQFF. The CDR3 coding sequence is TGTGCCAGCAGTCTACGGACGGACAATGAGCAGTTCTTC. V gene TRBV12-3 or TRBV12-4 combines with J gene TRBJ2-1; no definite D call. V was pared by 5 bases and J by 5 bases, with 10 bases between. The CDR3 covers 13 residues.

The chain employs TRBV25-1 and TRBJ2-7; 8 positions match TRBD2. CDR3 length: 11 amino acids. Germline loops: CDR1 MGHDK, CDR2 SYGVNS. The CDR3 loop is CATGLESDQYF. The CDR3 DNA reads TGTGCTACGGGACTAGAAAGCGACCAGTACTTC.

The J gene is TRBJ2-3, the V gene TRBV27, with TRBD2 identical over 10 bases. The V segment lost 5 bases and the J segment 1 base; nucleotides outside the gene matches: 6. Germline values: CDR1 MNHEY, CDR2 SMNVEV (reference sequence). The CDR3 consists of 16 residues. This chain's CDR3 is CASSKGTSVGTDTQYF. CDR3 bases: TGTGCCAGCAGTAAAGGGACTAGCGTGGGCACAGATACGCAGTATTTT.

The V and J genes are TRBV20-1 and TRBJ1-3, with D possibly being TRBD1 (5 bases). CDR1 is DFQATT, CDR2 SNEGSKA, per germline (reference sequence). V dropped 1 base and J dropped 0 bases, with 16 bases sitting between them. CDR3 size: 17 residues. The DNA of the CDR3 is TGCAGTGCTAGAGGGGGGACTGAGGAAAGCTCTGGAAACACCATATATTTT. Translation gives CSARGGTEESSGNTIYF.

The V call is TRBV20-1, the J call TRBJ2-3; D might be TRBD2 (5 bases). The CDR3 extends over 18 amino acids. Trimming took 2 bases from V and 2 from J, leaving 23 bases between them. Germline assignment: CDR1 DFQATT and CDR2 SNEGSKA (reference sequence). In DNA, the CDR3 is TGCAGTGCTAGATCTGGCGGGTGGAGCGACGAAAACACAGATACGCAGTATTTT. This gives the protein CSARSGGWSDENTDTQYF.

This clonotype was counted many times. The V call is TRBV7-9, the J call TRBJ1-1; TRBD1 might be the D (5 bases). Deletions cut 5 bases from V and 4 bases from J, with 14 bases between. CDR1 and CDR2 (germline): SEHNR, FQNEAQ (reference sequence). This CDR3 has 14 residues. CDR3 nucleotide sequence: TGTGCCAGCAGCCAAACGATCGGGGGCACTGAAGCTTTCTTT. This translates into CASSQTIGGTEAFF.

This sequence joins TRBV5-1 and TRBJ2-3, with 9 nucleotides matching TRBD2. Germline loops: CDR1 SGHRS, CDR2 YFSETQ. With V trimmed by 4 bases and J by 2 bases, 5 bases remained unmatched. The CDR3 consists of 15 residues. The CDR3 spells CASSSSGSVTDTQYF. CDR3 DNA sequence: TGCGCCAGCAGCAGTAGCGGGAGTGTCACAGATACGCAGTATTTT.

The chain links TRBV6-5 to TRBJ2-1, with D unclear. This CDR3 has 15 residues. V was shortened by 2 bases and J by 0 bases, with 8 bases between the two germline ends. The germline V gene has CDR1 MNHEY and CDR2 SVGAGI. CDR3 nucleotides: TGTGCCAGCAGTTACAAGCCTTTCTCCTACAATGAGCAGTTCTTC. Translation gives CASSYKPFSYNEQFF.

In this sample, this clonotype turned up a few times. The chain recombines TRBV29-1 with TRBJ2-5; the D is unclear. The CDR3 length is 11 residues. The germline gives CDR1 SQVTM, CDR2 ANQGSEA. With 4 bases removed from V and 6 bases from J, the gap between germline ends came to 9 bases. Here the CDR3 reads CSVVRAKTQYF. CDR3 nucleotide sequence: TGCAGCGTTGTTCGGGCGAAGACCCAGTACTTC.